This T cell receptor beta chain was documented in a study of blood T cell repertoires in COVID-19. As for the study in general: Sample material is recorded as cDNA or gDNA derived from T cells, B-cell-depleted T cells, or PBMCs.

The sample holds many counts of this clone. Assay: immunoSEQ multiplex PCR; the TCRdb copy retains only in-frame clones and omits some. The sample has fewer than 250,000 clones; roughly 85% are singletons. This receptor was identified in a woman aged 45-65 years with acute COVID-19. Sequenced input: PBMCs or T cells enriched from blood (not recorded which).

The CDR3 spells CASSVGQRMTEAFF. CDR3 bases: TGTGCCAGCAGCGTGGGACAGAGGATGACTGAAGCTTTCTTT. The chain couples TRBV9 to TRBJ1-1, with TRBD1 identical over 7 bases. Germline V CDR1 and CDR2: SGDLS, YYNGEE. Unmatched junction bases numbered 6, after V lost 2 bases and J lost 5 bases. The CDR3 is 14 amino acids.